This T cell receptor beta chain was captured in a study of T cells after yellow fever vaccination. This clonotype has at least ten counts. The antigen remains unidentified. Germline trimming cut 5 bases from V and 5 bases from J; bases unmatched to any gene: 11. This CDR3 region has 15 residues. Looked up from germline, CDR1 is MNHEY and CDR2 is SVGAGI. Study outcomes and limitations: The bulk population could contribute abundant contaminating clonotypes to FACS-sorted repertoires. Post-booster repertoires again held most primary-vaccination clones (about 95% CD4, around 90% CD8).

Synthesis of TCR cDNA relied on 5'RACE template switching, which attached a universal primer site and UMIs. MiXCR, applied by TCRdb to the 5' RACE reads, yields one record per CDR3 protein. This sample has about 320,000 distinct CDR3 sequences; approximately 4% occur once, and the top ten carry just under 20%. This TCR was recovered from a man aged 18 to 29 who received the YFV17D yellow fever vaccine. The V and J genes are TRBV6-5 and TRBJ2-5; 7 positions match TRBD1. The sequences come from PBMCs, collected 15 days after the yellow fever booster vaccination. Here the CDR3 DNA reads TGTGCCAGCAGTCCCCAACAGGGGATTGAGGAGACCCAGTACTTC. Amino acids: CASSPQQGIEETQYF.